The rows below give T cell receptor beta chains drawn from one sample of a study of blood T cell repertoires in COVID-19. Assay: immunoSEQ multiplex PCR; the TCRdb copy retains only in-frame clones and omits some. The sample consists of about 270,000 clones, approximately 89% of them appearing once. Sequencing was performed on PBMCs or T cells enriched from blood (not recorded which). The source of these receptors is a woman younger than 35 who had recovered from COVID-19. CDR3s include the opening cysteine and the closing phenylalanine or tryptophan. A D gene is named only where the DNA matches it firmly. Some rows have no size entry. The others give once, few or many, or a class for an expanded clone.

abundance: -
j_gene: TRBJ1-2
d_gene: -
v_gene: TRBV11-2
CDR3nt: TGTGCCAGCAGCCGACCGGGACACTGGTCTCCAATTAACTATGGCTACACCTTC
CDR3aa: CASSRPGHWSPINYGYTF

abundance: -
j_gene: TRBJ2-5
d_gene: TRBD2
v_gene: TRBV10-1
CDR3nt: TGCGCCAGCAGTGCAGCTAGCGGGGTAACGACCCAAGAGACCCAGTACTTC
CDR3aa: CASSAASGVTTQETQYF

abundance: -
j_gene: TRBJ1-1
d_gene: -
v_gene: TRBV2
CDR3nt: TGTGCCAGCAGTATAAGTCTTACACTGAACACTGAAGCTTTCTTT
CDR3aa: CASSISLTLNTEAFF

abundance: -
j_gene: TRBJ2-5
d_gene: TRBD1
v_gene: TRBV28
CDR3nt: TGTGCCAGCAAAGGACAGGGAGGTGGAGAGACCCAGTACTTC
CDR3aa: CASKGQGGGETQYF

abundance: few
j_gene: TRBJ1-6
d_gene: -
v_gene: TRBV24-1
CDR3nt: TGTGCCACCAGTGCTAACAGAGATAATTCACCCCTCCACTTT
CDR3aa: CATSANRDNSPLHF

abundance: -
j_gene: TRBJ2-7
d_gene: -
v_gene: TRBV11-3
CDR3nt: TGTGCCAGCAGCTTAGGGGGCGTGAGAACCTACGAGCAGTACTTC
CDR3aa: CASSLGGVRTYEQYF

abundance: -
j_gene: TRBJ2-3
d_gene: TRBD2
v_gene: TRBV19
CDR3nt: TGTGCCAGTAGTCCCAAACTAGCGGGGGGGACCCATACGCAGTATTTT
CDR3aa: CASSPKLAGGTHTQYF

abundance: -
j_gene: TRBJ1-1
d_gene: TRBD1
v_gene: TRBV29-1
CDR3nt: TGCAGCGTTGAATCGGACAGGGTGGCTACGTTCGGCGCTTTCTTT
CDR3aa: CSVESDRVATFGAFF

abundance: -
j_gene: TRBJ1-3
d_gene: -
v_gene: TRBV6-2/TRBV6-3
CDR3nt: TGTGCCAGCAGCCGACAGAGAAACACCATATATTTT
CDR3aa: CASSRQRNTIYF

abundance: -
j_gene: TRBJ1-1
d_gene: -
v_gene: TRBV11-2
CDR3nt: TGTGCCAGCAGGCCGATAATGACACTGAACACTGAAGCTTTCTTT
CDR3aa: CASRPIMTLNTEAFF

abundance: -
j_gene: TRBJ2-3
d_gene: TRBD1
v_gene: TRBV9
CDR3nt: TGTGCCAGCAGCCTAGATGCCCCGGGACAGGGGAAAGATACGCAGTATTTT
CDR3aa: CASSLDAPGQGKDTQYF

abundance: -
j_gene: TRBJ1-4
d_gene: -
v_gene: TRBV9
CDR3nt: TGTGCCAGCAGCGTTGGTTGGGGAATAGGGGATGAAAAACTGTTTTTT
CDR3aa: CASSVGWGIGDEKLFF

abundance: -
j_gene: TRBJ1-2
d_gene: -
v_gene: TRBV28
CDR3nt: TGTGCCAGCTTGAGGGGGGAGGGGCGATCCTATGGCTACACCTTC
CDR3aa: CASLRGEGRSYGYTF

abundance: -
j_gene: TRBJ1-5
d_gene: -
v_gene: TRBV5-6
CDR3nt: TGTGCCAGCAGCTTGGGAGGGATCGATCAGCCCCAGCATTTT
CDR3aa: CASSLGGIDQPQHF

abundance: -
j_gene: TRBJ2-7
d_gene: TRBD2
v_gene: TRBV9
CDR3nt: TGTGCCAGCAGCCCTAGCGGGAGGGTCTCCTACGAGCAGTACTTC
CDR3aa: CASSPSGRVSYEQYF

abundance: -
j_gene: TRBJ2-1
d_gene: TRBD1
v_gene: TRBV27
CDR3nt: TGTGCCAGCAGTTTAAGCGGACAGGGAGGATTTTACAATGAGCAGTTCTTC
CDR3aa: CASSLSGQGGFYNEQFF

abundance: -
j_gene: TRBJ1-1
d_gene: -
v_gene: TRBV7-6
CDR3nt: TGTGCCAGCAGCTTAGCCCCACGAGGCACTGAAGCTTTCTTT
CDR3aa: CASSLAPRGTEAFF

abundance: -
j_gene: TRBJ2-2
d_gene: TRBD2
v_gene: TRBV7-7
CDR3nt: TGTGCCAGCAGCTTATATGCGGGGGATATCGGCACCGGGGAGCTGTTTTTT
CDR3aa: CASSLYAGDIGTGELFF

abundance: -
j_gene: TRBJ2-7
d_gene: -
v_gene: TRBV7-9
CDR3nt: TGTGCCAGCAGCCCCCGACAGACCGTCTCCTACGAGCAGTACTTC
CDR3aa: CASSPRQTVSYEQYF

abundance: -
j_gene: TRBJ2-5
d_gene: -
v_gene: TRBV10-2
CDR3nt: TGCGCCAGCGGAGCAGGTTGGCAGGCTTCGGGGGAGACCCAGTACTTC
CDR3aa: CASGAGWQASGETQYF

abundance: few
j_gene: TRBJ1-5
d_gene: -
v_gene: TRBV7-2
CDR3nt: TGTGCCAGCAGCTTAGTCAGGTTGGGTCAGCCCCAGCATTTT
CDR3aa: CASSLVRLGQPQHF

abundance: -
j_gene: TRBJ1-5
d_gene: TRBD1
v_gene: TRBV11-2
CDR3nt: TGTGCCAGCAGCCTCACAGGGGGCTCTTCTCAGCCCCAGCATTTT
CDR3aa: CASSLTGGSSQPQHF

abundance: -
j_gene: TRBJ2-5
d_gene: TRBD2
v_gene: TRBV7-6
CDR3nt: TGTGCCAGCAGCTCCCCGACTAGCGGGGGCCAAGAGACCCAGTACTTC
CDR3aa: CASSSPTSGGQETQYF

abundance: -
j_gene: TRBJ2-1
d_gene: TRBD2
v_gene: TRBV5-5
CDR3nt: TGTGCCAGCAGGGCTAGCGGGAGGGCCCACAATGAGCAGTTCTTC
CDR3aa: CASRASGRAHNEQFF

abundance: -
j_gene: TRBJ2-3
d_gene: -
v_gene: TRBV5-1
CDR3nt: TGCGCCAGCAGCTTGGCGAGGCCGGGCACAGATACGCAGTATTTT
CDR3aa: CASSLARPGTDTQYF

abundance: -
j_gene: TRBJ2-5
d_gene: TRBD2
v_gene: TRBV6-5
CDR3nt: TGTGCCAGCGAACTAGCGGGTTACCAAGAGACCCAGTACTTC
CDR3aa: CASELAGYQETQYF

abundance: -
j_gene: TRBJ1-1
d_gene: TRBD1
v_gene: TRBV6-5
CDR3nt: TGTGCCAGCAGACCCGACAGGGGGCTTTACACTGAAGCTTTCTTT
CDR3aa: CASRPDRGLYTEAFF

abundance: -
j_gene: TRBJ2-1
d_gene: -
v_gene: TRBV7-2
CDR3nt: TGTGCCAGCAGCTTCAACAATGAGCAGTTCTTC
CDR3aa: CASSFNNEQFF

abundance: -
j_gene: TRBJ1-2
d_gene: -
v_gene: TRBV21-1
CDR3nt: TGTGCCAGCAGCAAAGCTAGGACACAATCTAACTATGGCTACACCTTC
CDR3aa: CASSKARTQSNYGYTF

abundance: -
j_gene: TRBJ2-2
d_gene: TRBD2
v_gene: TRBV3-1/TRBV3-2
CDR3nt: TGTGCCAGCAGCCATACGACTAGCTGGACCGGGGAGCTGTTTTTT
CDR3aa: CASSHTTSWTGELFF

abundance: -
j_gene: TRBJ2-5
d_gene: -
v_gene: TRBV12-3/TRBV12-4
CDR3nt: TGTGCCAGTTCGGCGGGGGAGACCCAGTACTTC
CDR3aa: CASSAGETQYF

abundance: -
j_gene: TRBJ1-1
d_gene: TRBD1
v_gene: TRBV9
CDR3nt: TGTGCCAACCTATCAAGAGGAGGGGGCGCGGGGAACACTGAAGCTTTCTTT
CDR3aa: CANLSRGGGAGNTEAFF

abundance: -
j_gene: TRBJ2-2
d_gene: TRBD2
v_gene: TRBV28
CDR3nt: TGTGCCAGCAGTTGGAACAGCGGGAGGAACACCGGGGAGCTGTTTTTT
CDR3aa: CASSWNSGRNTGELFF

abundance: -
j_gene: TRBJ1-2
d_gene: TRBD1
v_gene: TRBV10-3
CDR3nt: TGTGCCATCAGCAGACAGGGGGAGGATGGCTACACCTTC
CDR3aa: CAISRQGEDGYTF

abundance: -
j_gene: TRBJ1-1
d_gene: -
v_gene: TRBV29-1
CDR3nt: TGCAGCGTTGCTGGCTTAAACACTGAAGCTTTCTTT
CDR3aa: CSVAGLNTEAFF

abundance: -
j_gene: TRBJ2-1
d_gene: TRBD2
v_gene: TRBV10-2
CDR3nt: TGCGCCTCTAAGGAGTCGGCTAGCGGGATGAATGAGCAGTTCTTC
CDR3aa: CASKESASGMNEQFF

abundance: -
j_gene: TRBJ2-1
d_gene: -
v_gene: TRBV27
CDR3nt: TGTGCCAGCAGTTCTACCGGGACTCGCTACAATGAGCAGTTCTTC
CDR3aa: CASSSTGTRYNEQFF

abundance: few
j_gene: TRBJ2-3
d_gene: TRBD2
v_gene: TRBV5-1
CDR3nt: TGCGCCAGCAGCTTGGCTGTTAGCGGGGGCCCAAGCACAGATACGCAGTATTTT
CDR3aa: CASSLAVSGGPSTDTQYF

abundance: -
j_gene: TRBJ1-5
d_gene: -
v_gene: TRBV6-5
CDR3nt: TGTGCCATCAACAGGACCCCAGGGCAGCCCCAGCATTTT
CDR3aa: CAINRTPGQPQHF

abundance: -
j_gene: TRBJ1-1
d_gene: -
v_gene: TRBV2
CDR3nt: TGTGCCAGCAGGCCAACAGGGCTCACTGAAGCTTTCTTT
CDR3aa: CASRPTGLTEAFF

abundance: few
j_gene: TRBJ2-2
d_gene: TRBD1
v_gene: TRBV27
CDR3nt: TGTGCCAGCAGGCGACAGGGGAACACCGGGGAGCTGTTTTTT
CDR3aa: CASRRQGNTGELFF

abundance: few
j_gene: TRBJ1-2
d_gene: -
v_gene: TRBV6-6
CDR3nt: TGTGCCAGCAGTACCACAGGGTTAGTGCCCTATGGCTACACCTTC
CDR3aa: CASSTTGLVPYGYTF

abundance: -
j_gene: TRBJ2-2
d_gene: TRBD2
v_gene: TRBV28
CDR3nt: TGTGCCAGCACCGGACTAGCGGATGACACCGGGGAGCTGTTTTTT
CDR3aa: CASTGLADDTGELFF

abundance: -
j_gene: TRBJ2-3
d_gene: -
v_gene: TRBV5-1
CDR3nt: TGCGCCAGCAGCCCTTCGTTTGCAGATACGCAGTATTTT
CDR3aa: CASSPSFADTQYF